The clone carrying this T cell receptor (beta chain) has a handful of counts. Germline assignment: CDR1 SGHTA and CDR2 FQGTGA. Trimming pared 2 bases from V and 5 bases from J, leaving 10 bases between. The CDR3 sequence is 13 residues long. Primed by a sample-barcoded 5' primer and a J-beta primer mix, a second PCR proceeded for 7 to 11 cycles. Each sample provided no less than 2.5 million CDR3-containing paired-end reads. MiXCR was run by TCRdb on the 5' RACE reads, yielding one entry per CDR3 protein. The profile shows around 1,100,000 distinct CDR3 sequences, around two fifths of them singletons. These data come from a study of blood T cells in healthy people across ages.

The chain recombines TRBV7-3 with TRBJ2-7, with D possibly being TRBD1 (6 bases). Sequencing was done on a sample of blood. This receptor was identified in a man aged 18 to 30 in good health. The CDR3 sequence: CASSLVQGHEQYF. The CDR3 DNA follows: TGTGCCAGCAGCTTAGTCCAGGGGCACGAGCAGTACTTC. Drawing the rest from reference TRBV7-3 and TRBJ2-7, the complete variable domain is GAGVSQTPSNKVTEKGKYVELRCDPISGHTALYWYRQSLGQGPEFLIYFQGTGAADDSGLPNDRFFAVRPEGSVSTLKIQRTERGDSAVYLCASSLVQGHEQYFGPGTRLTVT.